The rows below give T cell receptor beta chains drawn from one sample of a study of Ad26.COV2.S vaccination and SARS-CoV-2 variants. Sequencing was performed with immunoSEQ multiplex PCR; in TCRdb, only in-frame clones are kept and a portion is missing. The sample has hundreds of thousands of clones; 88% are singletons. This sample comprised peripheral blood, obtained in a trial of Ad26.COV2.S vaccine versus placebo. The receptors here all came from a person aged 18 to 65 who received the Ad26.COV2.S COVID-19 vaccine or a placebo. Each CDR3 is given with its conserved first and last residue. A D gene is named only where the DNA matches it firmly. Size tells how often a clone was seen (once, few, many) or the class of an expanded clone, and some rows leave it out.

NA	TRBJ1-4	once	TRBV28	CASSVVLPNTEKLFF	TGTGCCAGCAGTGTTGTTCTCCCTAATACTGAAAAACTGTTTTTT
NA	TRBJ1-2	few	TRBV5-6	CASSPDSYGYTF	TGTGCCAGCAGCCCGGACAGCTATGGCTACACCTTC
NA	TRBJ1-2	NA	TRBV19	CASSTVGANYGYTF	TGTGCCAGTAGTACGGTAGGAGCTAACTATGGCTACACCTTC
TRBD2	TRBJ2-7	NA	TRBV19	CASSIGRASGEQYF	TGTGCCAGTAGTATCGGCAGGGCTAGCGGCGAGCAGTACTTC
NA	TRBJ1-1	once	TRBV9	CASSVMGDGNTEAFF	TGTGCCAGCAGCGTCATGGGTGATGGGAACACTGAAGCTTTCTTT
TRBD1	TRBJ1-2	NA	TRBV11-2	CASSFGTGGYGYTF	TGTGCCAGCAGCTTTGGGACAGGGGGTTATGGCTACACCTTC
TRBD1	TRBJ1-1	NA	TRBV12-3/TRBV12-4	CATGGTENTEAFF	TGTGCCACTGGCGGGACAGAAAACACTGAAGCTTTCTTT
NA	TRBJ2-3	once	TRBV10-3	CAISEGVAGFADTQYF	TGTGCCATCAGTGAGGGGGTGGCGGGGTTCGCAGATACGCAGTATTTT
TRBD1	TRBJ1-3	NA	TRBV5-1	CASSLAVQGGLSSGNTIYF	TGCGCCAGCAGCTTGGCCGTGCAGGGGGGTCTCAGCTCTGGAAACACCATATATTTT
NA	TRBJ2-7	NA	TRBV7-9	CASSLKYYEQYF	TGTGCCAGCAGCTTAAAATACTACGAGCAGTACTTC
TRBD2	TRBJ2-3	once	TRBV9	CASSVVGTSGTTDTQYF	TGTGCCAGCAGCGTAGTCGGGACTAGCGGAACCACAGATACGCAGTATTTT
NA	TRBJ2-2	NA	TRBV27	CASSFLNTGELFF	TGTGCCAGCAGTTTTTTGAACACCGGGGAGCTGTTTTTT
NA	TRBJ2-2	NA	TRBV7-6	CASSRDPSVPELFF	TGTGCCAGCAGCCGGGACCCCTCTGTCCCGGAGCTGTTTTTT
NA	TRBJ1-5	NA	TRBV5-1	CASSPGGGVGQPQHF	TGCGCCAGCAGCCCGGGGGGGGGAGTTGGTCAGCCCCAGCATTTT
NA	TRBJ2-5	many	TRBV4-2	CASSREAGPQYF	TGTGCCAGCAGCCGGGAGGCGGGGCCCCAGTACTTC
TRBD2	TRBJ2-7	once	TRBV13	CASSLKREGRQYF	TGTGCCAGCAGCTTAAAACGGGAGGGCCGTCAGTACTTC
NA	TRBJ1-5	NA	TRBV11-2	CASSPARTGNQPQHF	TGTGCCAGCAGCCCGGCCCGAACAGGCAATCAGCCCCAGCATTTT
TRBD2	TRBJ2-5	NA	TRBV29-1	CSVERRGGLETQYF	TGCAGCGTTGAAAGGCGGGGGGGCTTAGAGACCCAGTACTTC
NA	TRBJ1-2	NA	TRBV7-9	CASSLSGLRGYTF	TGTGCCAGCAGCTTATCAGGGCTGCGTGGCTACACCTTC
TRBD1	TRBJ2-5	NA	TRBV5-8	CASSVRDRGQETQYF	TGTGCCAGCAGCGTCCGGGACAGGGGACAAGAGACCCAGTACTTC
NA	TRBJ2-2	NA	TRBV13	CASSFPGSTTGELFF	TGTGCCAGCAGCTTCCCAGGTTCCACCACCGGGGAGCTGTTTTTT
NA	TRBJ2-1	few	TRBV5-1	CASRLDEYNEQFF	TGCGCCAGCAGATTGGACGAGTACAATGAGCAGTTCTTC
TRBD2	TRBJ2-2	NA	TRBV10-2	CASLLAGTFTGELFF	TGCGCCAGCCTGTTAGCGGGAACTTTCACCGGGGAGCTGTTTTTT